This T cell receptor (beta chain) was captured by sequencing in a study of cytomegalovirus exposure and HLA in healthy donors. Overall study results and limits: The TCR clusters that emerged in the first cohort tended, a later analysis found, to co-occur in the roughly 120 validation repertoires. Specificity of three CMV-associated chains for CMV antigens was verified in vitro. The authors listed 180 or so TCR beta chains as cytomegalovirus-associated.

Worth noting for this clone: Its antigen is unidentified.

Only in-frame clones appear in the TCRdb table, and some are missing; sequencing was by immunoSEQ multiplex PCR. The table lists about 160,000 clones, more than 70% of them singletons. The CDR3 is made up of 18 amino acids. Germline assignment: CDR1 LNHNV and CDR2 YYDKDF (reference sequence). Trimming took 1 base from V and 0 from J, leaving 16 bases between them. Sequenced: PBMCs. The origin of this receptor is a man under 40 in good health and CMV-seropositive. The gene calls are TRBV15 and TRBJ2-4; TRBD2 is a possible D gene (6 bases). Here the CDR3 reads CATSRVLGTALAKNIQYF. The DNA of the CDR3 is TGTGCCACCAGCAGAGTCCTCGGGACTGCACTAGCCAAAAACATTCAGTACTTC.